This T cell receptor (delta chain) was found in a study of gamma-delta T cells after stem cell transplantation. Germline values: CDR1 GEAIGNYY, CDR2 EKD. The CDR3 has 15 amino acids. With respect to this clone: The translation of this DNA and the TCRdb protein of a much larger clone differ at residue 14, probably owing to a read error; the protein shown here is translated from the DNA.

TCRdb re-called clones from the RT-PCR reads via CATT. The sample holds about 3,000 delta-chain clones, about 1.7% seen once. The genes are TRDV2 and TRDJ1, with TRDD3 matching over 8 bases. The sequenced material came from gamma-delta T cells. The TCR sequence derives from a human donor. It is not recorded whose cells these are; they may come from a transplant donor. The CDR3 region is CACDTVGRDTGKLTF. Here the CDR3 DNA reads TGTGCCTGTGACACCGTCGGGCGGGATACGGGTAAACTCACCTTT.